The 30 T cell receptor beta chains presented below share a single source sample, sequenced in a study of cytomegalovirus exposure and HLA in healthy donors. With 60 Vbeta and 13 Jbeta primers, the PCR was carried out. Some clones are missing from TCRdb's copy, which holds only in-frame ones; the method was immunoSEQ multiplex PCR. The table records approximately 190,000 clones, over 80% of them present only once. The sequencing sample was made of PBMCs. The receptors stem from a man aged 30 to 45 in good health and CMV-seronegative.

The count of this clone is one. The chain joins TRBV6-4 to TRBJ1-1; a weak D match, TRBD1 (6 bases). The CDR3 length is 14 residues. V was shortened by 6 bases and J by 5 bases, with 16 bases between the two germline ends. Germline V gene sequence: CDR1 MRHNA, CDR2 SNTAGT. The CDR3 DNA is TGTGCCAGCAGGGCGAACAGGGCGAGAACTGAAGCTTTCTTT. It specifies CASRANRARTEAFF.

The rearrangement uses TRBV27 and TRBJ1-4, with TRBD1 matching over 7 bases. There are 14 residues in the CDR3. Trimming took 3 bases from V and 7 from J; bases not matched to a gene: 5. Per the germline V gene, CDR1 is MNHEY and CDR2 is SMNVEV (reference sequence). The CDR3 DNA reads as TGTGCCAGCAGTTTGCAGGGGGTGGGTGAAAAACTGTTTTTT. It encodes CASSLQGVGEKLFF.

The chain carries TRBV6-4 and TRBJ1-2; D is undetermined. V lost 3 bases to trimming and J lost 1 base, with 9 bases between them. Germline CDR1 MRHNA, CDR2 SNTAGT. The CDR3 extends over 14 amino acids. In nucleotides, the CDR3 is TGTGCCAGCAGTGATAACAGAGTTAACTATGGCTACACCTTC. Protein: CASSDNRVNYGYTF.

The chain couples TRBV5-1 to TRBJ2-2, with 9 positions matching TRBD2. The V gene's germline CDR1 is SGHRS and CDR2 YFSETQ. The length of the CDR3 is 16 residues. V trimming: 3 bases; J trimming: 2 bases; junction bases outside the gene matches: 5. The CDR3 nucleotides are TGCGCCAGCAGCTGGCGGGGGACTAGCAACACCGGGGAGCTGTTTTTT. It yields the protein CASSWRGTSNTGELFF.

The rearrangement uses TRBV6-1 and TRBJ2-7; 7 bases agree with TRBD2. The germline CDR1 and CDR2 sequences are MNHNS and SASEGT. The V segment lost 8 bases and the J segment 0 bases; nucleotides outside the gene matches: 4. This CDR3 is built from 13 residues. CDR3 DNA sequence: TGTGCCAGCTCGGGGGGACTCTCCTACGAGCAGTACTTC. It codes for CASSGGLSYEQYF.

This chain links TRBV7-2 with TRBJ2-5, with 8 bases lining up with TRBD2. This CDR3 is built from 15 residues. Germline lookup yields CDR1 SGHTA and CDR2 FQGNSA. V was pared by 4 bases and J by 5 bases, with 9 bases of the junction left unmatched. The CDR3 DNA follows: TGTGCCAGCAGCTCCCATGTAGCGGGGACGGAGACCCAGTACTTC. As protein: CASSSHVAGTETQYF.

This chain joins TRBV27 and TRBJ2-5; 10 nucleotides agree with TRBD2. CDR1 is MNHEY and CDR2 is SMNVEV in the germline V gene (reference sequence). The CDR3 is 15 amino acids. The J segment lost 5 bases and the V segment lost 1 base, leaving 4 bases of the junction unmatched. DNA of the CDR3: TGTGCCAGCAGTTTATTCCTAGCGGGGGCGGAGACCCAGTACTTC. Translation gives CASSLFLAGAETQYF.

V is TRBV11-2 and J is TRBJ2-2; 9 bases map to TRBD1. Germline CDR1 and CDR2: SGHAT and FQNNGV. Trimming at V came to 5 bases and at J to 0 bases, leaving 13 bases not matched to a gene. The CDR3 runs to 19 residues. CDR3 region: CASSQSPGQGPSNTGELFF. CDR3 in DNA: TGTGCCAGCAGCCAATCCCCGGGACAGGGACCATCGAACACCGGGGAGCTGTTTTTT.

The chain carries TRBV2 and TRBJ1-2; tentatively, D is TRBD1 (6 bases). The CDR3 sequence is 16 residues long. The V end lost 2 bases, the J end lost 4 bases, and 17 bases lay between the germline ends. The germline V gene encodes CDR1 SNHLY and CDR2 FYNNEI. CDR3 nucleotide sequence: TGTGCCAGCAGTGAAATGACGGACAGCTCCCTCTATGGCTACACCTTC. The encoded protein is CASSEMTDSSLYGYTF.

The V call is TRBV15, the J call TRBJ2-5; TRBD2 matches at 7 bases. There are 14 residues in the CDR3. Trimming removed 2 bases from V and 4 bases from J; junction bases left unmatched: 4. CDR1 LNHNV and CDR2 YYDKDF come from the germline V gene (reference sequence). CDR3 DNA sequence: TGTGCCACCAGCAGACCCACGGGAGGAGAGACCCAGTACTTC. Amino acid sequence: CATSRPTGGETQYF.

This chain links TRBV7-2 with TRBJ2-3, with 8 nucleotides matching TRBD1. The CDR3 contains 17 residues. The germline CDR1 and CDR2 sequences are SGHTA and FQGNSA. After removal of 4 bases from V and 4 bases from J, the junction contained 13 bases not matched to a gene. CDR3 residues: CASSSGTGRPLADTQYF. The CDR3 DNA follows: TGTGCCAGCAGCTCCGGGACAGGCCGCCCTCTCGCAGATACGCAGTATTTT.

This chain connects TRBV11-3 to TRBJ2-3; D is unclear. This CDR3 has 12 amino acids. Trimming took off 5 bases at V and 4 bases at J, with 7 bases between the two ends. Germline assignment: CDR1 SGHNT and CDR2 YENEEA. CDR3 amino acids: CASSPGSDTQYF. In DNA, the CDR3 is TGTGCCAGCAGCCCGGGTTCAGATACGCAGTATTTT.

The chain is built from TRBV27 and TRBJ2-1; possibly TRBD2 for D (5 bases). V was trimmed by 2 bases and J by 7 bases, leaving 12 bases between them. CDR3 length: 14 amino acids. Germline V gene sequence: CDR1 MNHEY, CDR2 SMNVEV (reference sequence). Written as DNA, the CDR3 is TGTGCCAGCAGTTTACCGGGGAATAAGAATGAGCAGTTCTTC. Protein: CASSLPGNKNEQFF.

This clone turned up a few times. This chain connects TRBV25-1 to TRBJ2-2; TRBD1 matches 8 bases. There are 13 residues in the CDR3. J lost 5 bases, V lost 7 bases, and 3 bases had no gene match. The germline CDR1 and CDR2 sequences are MGHDK and SYGVNS. The CDR3 bases are TGTGCCAGCATTGACAGGGGAACCGGGGAGCTGTTTTTT. This encodes CASIDRGTGELFF.

Only one count was recorded for this clone. The gene calls are TRBV4-3 and TRBJ2-1; 16 bases line up with TRBD2. The CDR3 extends over 18 amino acids. V lost 0 bases, J lost 9 bases, and 8 bases stayed unmatched. Germline-derived CDR1 and CDR2 are LGHNA and YSLEER. CDR3 loop: CASSQDEGLAGGLSEQFF. The CDR3 DNA reads as TGCGCCAGCAGCCAAGATGAGGGACTAGCGGGGGGGCTGAGTGAGCAGTTCTTC.

The gene calls are TRBV10-1 and TRBJ2-5, with 8 positions matching TRBD2. The CDR3 length is 16 residues. Germline assignment: CDR1 WNHNN and CDR2 SYGVQD (reference sequence). The trim removed 6 bases at V and 3 bases at J, leaving 12 bases unmatched. The CDR3 DNA follows: TGCGCCAGCAGAGGACTAGCCTATAATATTAAAGAGACCCAGTACTTC. It translates to CASRGLAYNIKETQYF.

The V call is TRBV27, the J call TRBJ2-7; 7 nucleotides line up with TRBD1. Germline trimming cut 4 bases from V and 11 bases from J; bases unmatched to any gene: 5. Germline values: CDR1 MNHEY, CDR2 SMNVEV (reference sequence). The CDR3 totals 11 residues. This CDR3 reads CASSSLGQEYF. The CDR3 bases are TGTGCCAGCAGTTCCCTCGGACAGGAGTACTTC.

This clone was seen only once. V is TRBV30 and J is TRBJ2-1, with D possibly being TRBD2 (5 bases). Trimming stripped 2 bases from V and 7 bases from J, with 12 bases between. Germline values: CDR1 GTSNPN, CDR2 SVGIG (reference sequence). The CDR3 extends over 13 amino acids. In DNA, the CDR3 is TGTGCCTGGAGTCCACGGACTGGGAATGAGCAGTTCTTC. It translates to CAWSPRTGNEQFF.

The rearrangement uses TRBV6-1 and TRBJ1-2; D not certain. This CDR3 contains 14 residues. V dropped 6 bases and J dropped 4 bases, with 15 bases sitting between them. Germline CDR1 and CDR2: MNHNS and SASEGT. The CDR3 bases are TGTGCCAGCAGCAAAGCCGTCACCCGCTATGGCTACACCTTC. Its protein product is CASSKAVTRYGYTF.

The J gene is TRBJ1-4, the V gene TRBV19, with 9 bases matching TRBD1. The CDR3 consists of 15 residues. V gave up 6 bases and J gave up 3 bases; unmatched junction bases: 5. Germline CDR1 and CDR2: LNHDA and SQIVND (reference sequence). CDR3 protein: CASRGTGRSNEKLFF. The CDR3 DNA sequence: TGTGCCAGTAGGGGGACAGGGAGGTCTAATGAAAAACTGTTTTTT.

V is TRBV29-1 and J is TRBJ2-3; unclear D gene. Deletions cut 7 bases from V and 5 bases from J, with 16 bases between. Germline CDR1 and CDR2: SQVTM and ANQGSEA. This CDR3 has 13 amino acids. The CDR3 is CSGSPKLGDTQYF. In nucleotides, the CDR3 is TGCAGCGGCTCCCCGAAACTCGGAGATACGCAGTATTTT.

The V and J genes are TRBV5-1 and TRBJ2-5; tentative D call: TRBD1 (6 bases). Between the trimmed V and J ends, which lost 4 bases and 11 bases, there was a span of 15 bases. Germline V CDR1 and CDR2: SGHRS, YFSETQ. The CDR3 contains 12 residues. The CDR3 spells CASSPDRLGQYF. CDR3 bases: TGCGCCAGCAGCCCCGACAGGTTAGGGCAGTACTTC. Looking up the rest from reference TRBV5-1 and TRBJ2-5 gives the full variable domain: KAGVTQTPRYLIKTRGQQVTLSCSPISGHRSVSWYQQTPGQGLQFLFEYFSETQRNKGNFPGRFSGRQFSNSRSEMNVSTLELGDSALYLCASSPDRLGQYFGPGTRLLVL.

The chain links TRBV28 to TRBJ2-2, with a tentative D call TRBD1 (5 bases). The CDR3 totals 15 residues. Germline V gene sequence: CDR1 MDHEN, CDR2 SYDVKM. Trimming pared 2 bases from V and 5 bases from J, leaving 12 bases between. This CDR3 reads CASSLGASSTGELFF. CDR3 DNA: TGTGCCAGCAGTTTAGGGGCATCGAGTACCGGGGAGCTGTTTTTT.

The J gene is TRBJ1-1, the V gene TRBV28; D is unclear. Trimming cost V 4 bases and J 4 bases, with 4 bases left between them. Germline CDR1 reads MDHEN; CDR2 reads SYDVKM. The CDR3 is 11 amino acids. The CDR3 loop is CASSSVTEAFF. In DNA form, the CDR3 reads TGTGCCAGCAGTTCGGTCACTGAAGCTTTCTTT. The whole variable domain, filled in from reference TRBV28 and TRBJ1-1, reads DVKVTQSSRYLVKRTGEKVFLECVQDMDHENMFWYRQDPGLGLRLIYFSYDVKMKEKGDIPEGYSVSREKKERFSLILESASTNQTSMYLCASSSVTEAFFGQGTRLTVV.

The CDR3 spells CASSWGLERVSDTQYF. In nucleotides, the CDR3 is TGCGCCAGCAGCTGGGGACTAGAGCGGGTGTCCGATACGCAGTATTTT. The chain couples TRBV5-1 to TRBJ2-3; the match to TRBD2 covers 8 bases. V was clipped by 3 bases and J by 6 bases; unmatched bases: 12. Germline-derived CDR1 and CDR2 are SGHRS and YFSETQ. There are 16 residues in the CDR3.

V usage is TRBV11-2 and J usage is TRBJ2-7, with D perhaps TRBD2 (6 bases). This CDR3 has 15 amino acids. The ends were cut back, 1 base at V and 2 bases at J, with 12 bases in the middle. Germline values: CDR1 SGHAT, CDR2 FQNNGV. CDR3 loop: CASSLAPGGAYEQYF. In DNA, the CDR3 is TGTGCCAGCAGCTTAGCCCCCGGGGGAGCCTACGAGCAGTACTTC. The whole variable domain, filled in from reference TRBV11-2 and TRBJ2-7, reads EAGVAQSPRYKIIEKRQSVAFWCNPISGHATLYWYQQILGQGPKLLIQFQNNGVVDDSQLPKDRFSAERLKGVDSTLKIQPAKLEDSAVYLCASSLAPGGAYEQYFGPGTRLTVT.

V gene TRBV18 combines with J gene TRBJ1-5, with D hard to call. CDR1 is KGHSH and CDR2 is LQKENI in the germline V gene. The CDR3 runs to 13 residues. V gave up 3 bases and J gave up 4 bases, with 7 bases separating them. Here the CDR3 DNA reads TGTGCCAGCTCACCTACAGATAATCAGCCCCAGCATTTT. Encoded protein: CASSPTDNQPQHF.

This clone was counted between two and nine times. V usage is TRBV29-1 and J usage is TRBJ2-1; D might be TRBD1 (5 bases). The CDR3 runs 11 residues. The V gene's germline CDR1 is SQVTM and CDR2 ANQGSEA. The V end was cut by 3 bases, the J end by 12 bases, with 12 bases between. The CDR3 sequence is CSVDRVFGQFF. As DNA, the CDR3 is TGCAGCGTTGACAGGGTCTTTGGGCAGTTCTTC.

The V gene is TRBV30, the J gene TRBJ1-5; D gene unclear. The CDR3 has 14 amino acids. Trimming shortened V by 3 bases and J by 7 bases, and 16 bases separated the two germline ends. Germline V gene sequence: CDR1 GTSNPN, CDR2 SVGIG (reference sequence). CDR3 nucleotides: TGTGCCTGGAGCACCGACACTAGATTCCAGCCCCAGCATTTT. Protein sequence: CAWSTDTRFQPQHF.

The chain is built from TRBV6-9 and TRBJ1-6; 12 positions agree with TRBD1. Germline CDR1 is MNHGY and CDR2 is SVAAGI. With 7 bases clipped from V and 3 bases from J, the junction kept 22 bases outside the gene matches. This CDR3 has 22 amino acids. The CDR3 spells CASNRTNHVGQGARIYNSPLHF. In nucleotides, the CDR3 is TGTGCCAGCAACCGTACCAACCATGTGGGACAGGGGGCGCGAATCTATAATTCACCCCTCCACTTT.